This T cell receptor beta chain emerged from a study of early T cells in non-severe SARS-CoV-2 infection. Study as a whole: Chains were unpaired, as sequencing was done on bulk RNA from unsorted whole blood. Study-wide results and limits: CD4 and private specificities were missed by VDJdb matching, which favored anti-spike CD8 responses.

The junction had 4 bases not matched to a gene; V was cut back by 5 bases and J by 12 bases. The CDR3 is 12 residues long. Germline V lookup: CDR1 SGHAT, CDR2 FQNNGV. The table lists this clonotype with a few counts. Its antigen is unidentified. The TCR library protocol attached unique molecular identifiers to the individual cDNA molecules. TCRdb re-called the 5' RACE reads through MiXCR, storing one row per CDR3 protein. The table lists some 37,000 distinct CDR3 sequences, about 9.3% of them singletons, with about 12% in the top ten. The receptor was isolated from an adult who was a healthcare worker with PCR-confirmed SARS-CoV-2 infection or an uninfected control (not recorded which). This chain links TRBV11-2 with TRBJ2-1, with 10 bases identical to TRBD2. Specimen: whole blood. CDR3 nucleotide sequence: TGTGCCAGCAGCATAATAGCGGGGGGGCAGTTCTTC. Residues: CASSIIAGGQFF.